This record looks at one T cell receptor (beta chain) sequence and its context. This clonotype was recorded once. This receptor's antigen is unknown. A much larger clone lies one base from this, so it may be a read error. Libraries were constructed by PCR. The instrument was a NextSeq 500. Preparation of bulk TCR libraries followed a previously described approach, with the TCR primers listed in Table S5. Purification of total RNA was performed with the Qiagen AllPrep DNA/RNA kit. Reads from multiple sequencing runs of the same library were pooled before analysis. The published analysis was carried out like this. Reads were retained only if their TCR constant sequence matched exactly, and those retained reads were trimmed to 150 nt and grouped according to their 12-nt molecular barcodes. Within each barcode group, reads were sub-clustered at a 15% Levenshtein threshold, and quality-weighted consensus sequences were built per RNA molecule. Non-functional sequences were filtered out, along with any lower-count sequence sitting one edit away from another sequence. Based on a fit of two negative binomial distributions, barcode sub-clusters having less than 20% of the maximum read count were discarded. The raw public data were reprocessed by TCRdb itself: fastp quality trimming at Q25, MiXCR clonotype calling, in-frame beta chains only. Records with the same CDR3 protein are collapsed into one entry carrying the most frequent genes and DNA. Clone size and V and J calls follow TCRdb, not the original study. Counted in this sample were more than 450,000 distinct CDR3 sequences; roughly 24% of them appeared once. In total, the top ten clones hold just over 0.75% of the sample.

This entry comes from a study of molecular identifiers for immune sequencing clone quantification (dated by TCRdb to 2016 to 2018). About the investigation overall: For a replicate experiment, RNA from roughly 18,000 or 92,000 naive CD8 T cells was divided into five aliquots, of which four were sequenced. The study was a methods study using CD8 T cells to benchmark molecular-identifier clustering-based TCR repertoire sequencing (MIDCIRS) and TCR RNA copy counting.

CDR1 and CDR2 are drawn from the germline V gene: MGHRA, YSYEKL. Trimming costs V 1 base and J 5 bases, and their ends lie 15 bases apart. The CDR3 sequence holds 15 residues, the cysteine and phenylalanine included. The kept DNA is CDR3 alone, 45 bases in frame from the first base. On the study overall, not on this receptor specifically: Highly expanded clone sizes could be underestimated if identical TCR molecules share a barcode. When barcode sub-clustering was omitted, TCR diversity was inflated by chimeric consensus sequences, with chimeras reaching as high as 47%. Spiked-in Jurkat TCR RNA (approximately 10 copies' worth), which is not part of the donor repertoire, was contained in the naive libraries. Spiked-in Jurkat TCR RNA equivalent to a single cell was reported to be detectable even among more than 900,000 naive CD8 T cells. In CMV-specific effector cells, over 98% of molecules were held by clones above 20 RNA copies, whereas under 1% of molecules were held by such clones in naive cells. About 3 recovered TCR RNA copies per cell were obtained by modeling, versus 9 to 10 by digital PCR, implying a capture efficiency of about 30%.

Naive CD8 T cell libraries were made from about 20,000 to 1,000,000 sorted cells using 10%, 30% or 50% of purified RNA. On a BD FACSAria II, naive CD8 T cells were FACS-sorted as CD8+CD4-CCR7+CD45RA+ and collected into RLT Plus buffer. Roughly 10 TCR copies' worth of Jurkat RNA were spiked into roughly 19,000-1,000,000 naive CD8 T cell samples to test detection sensitivity. Enrichment of CD8 T cells was performed with RosetteSep CD8+ T Cell Enrichment Cocktail and Ficoll-Paque, after which ACK red cell lysis was carried out. This TCR was recovered from a human donor in good health. Some libraries in this study had Jurkat cell RNA spiked in. The chain joins TRBV4-1 to TRBJ2-7, and perhaps TRBD2 as D gene, on 5 matching bases. Sequencing was done on a sample of naive CD8+ T cells from blood, with Jurkat cell RNA spiked in. Taken with the paper, the label for cell subset or site translates to: FACS-sorted CD8+CD4-CCR7+CD45RA+ naive T cells. The bases read TGCGCCAGCAGCCAAGCCGCGAGCGGCACCCACGAGCAGTACTTC. Its product reads: CASSQAASGTHEQYF.